The TCR beta chain under discussion was sequenced for a study of stem cell transplantation in POMP-related autoinflammatory disease. Whole-study context: Hypothesis: faulty thymoproteasomes impair CD8+ T-cell selection, skewing TRB repertoires. Points from the study as a whole: Patients with PRAID showed a restricted number of unique TRB V-J gene pairings.

Measured with immunoSEQ multiplex PCR; TCRdb has only the in-frame clones, and not every one. The sample carries a few thousand clones, 70% to 90% recorded once. Details on this clone: Antigen: not known.

Sequencing used Tregs from PBMCs, obtained before stem cell transplantation. This TCR was sampled from a human donor with POMP-related autoinflammation and immune dysregulation (PRAID).

The CDR3 DNA reads TGTGCCAGCAGCTACAGGAAGACCCAGTACTTC. This translates into CASSYRKTQYF. The chain joins TRBV27 to TRBJ2-5, with D perhaps TRBD1 (5 bases). The ends were cut back, 6 bases at V and 6 bases at J, with 8 bases in the middle. The CDR3 sequence is 11 residues long. Germline V lookup: CDR1 MNHEY, CDR2 SMNVEV (reference sequence).